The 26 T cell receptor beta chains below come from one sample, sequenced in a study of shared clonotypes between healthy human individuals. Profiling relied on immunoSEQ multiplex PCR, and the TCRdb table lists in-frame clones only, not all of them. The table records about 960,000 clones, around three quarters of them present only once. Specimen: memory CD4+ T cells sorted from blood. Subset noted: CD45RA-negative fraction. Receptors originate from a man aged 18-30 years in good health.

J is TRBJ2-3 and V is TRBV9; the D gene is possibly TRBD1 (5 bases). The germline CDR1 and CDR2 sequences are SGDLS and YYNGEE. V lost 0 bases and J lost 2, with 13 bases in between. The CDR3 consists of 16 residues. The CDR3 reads CASSVVGTGPTDTQYF. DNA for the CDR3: TGTGCCAGCAGCGTAGTAGGAACAGGACCCACAGATACGCAGTATTTT. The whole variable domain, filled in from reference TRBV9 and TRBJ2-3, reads DSGVTQTPKHLITATGQRVTLRCSPRSGDLSVYWYQQSLDQGLQFLIQYYNGEERAKGNILERFSAQQFPDLHSELNLSSLELGDSALYFCASSVVGTGPTDTQYFGPGTRLTVL.

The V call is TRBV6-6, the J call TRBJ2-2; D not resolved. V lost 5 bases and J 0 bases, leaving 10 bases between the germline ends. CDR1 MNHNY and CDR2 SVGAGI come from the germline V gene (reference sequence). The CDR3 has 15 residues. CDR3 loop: CASSDRQTNTGELFF. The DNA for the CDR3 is TGTGCCAGCAGTGACCGACAAACGAACACCGGGGAGCTGTTTTTT.

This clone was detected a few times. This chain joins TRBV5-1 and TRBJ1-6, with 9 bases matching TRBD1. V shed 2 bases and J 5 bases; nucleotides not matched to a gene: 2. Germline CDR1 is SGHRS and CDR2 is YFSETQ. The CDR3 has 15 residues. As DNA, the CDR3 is TGCGCCAGCAGCTTCGGACAGGGGAATAATTCACCCCTCCACTTT. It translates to CASSFGQGNNSPLHF.

The DNA of the CDR3 is TGTGCCACCAGCAGAGATCTCACAGGCACAGATACGCAGTATTTT. Translated, it gives CATSRDLTGTDTQYF. V is TRBV15 and J is TRBJ2-3; the D is unclear. Germline V gene sequence: CDR1 LNHNV, CDR2 YYDKDF (reference sequence). Trimming left V 0 bases short and J 1 base short, with 8 bases between. This CDR3 spans 15 amino acids.

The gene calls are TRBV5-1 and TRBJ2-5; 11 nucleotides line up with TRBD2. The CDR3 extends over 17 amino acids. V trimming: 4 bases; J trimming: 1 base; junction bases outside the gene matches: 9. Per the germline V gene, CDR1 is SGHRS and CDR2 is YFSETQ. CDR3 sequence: CASSAAGTSGGQETQYF. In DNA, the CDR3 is TGCGCCAGCAGCGCAGCAGGGACTAGCGGAGGCCAAGAGACCCAGTACTTC.

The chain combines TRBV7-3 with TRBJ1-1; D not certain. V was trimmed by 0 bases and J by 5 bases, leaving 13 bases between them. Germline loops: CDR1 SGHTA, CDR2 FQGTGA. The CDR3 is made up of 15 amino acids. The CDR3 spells CASSLTSGGGTEAFF. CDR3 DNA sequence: TGTGCCAGCAGCTTAACATCCGGAGGTGGGACTGAAGCTTTCTTT.

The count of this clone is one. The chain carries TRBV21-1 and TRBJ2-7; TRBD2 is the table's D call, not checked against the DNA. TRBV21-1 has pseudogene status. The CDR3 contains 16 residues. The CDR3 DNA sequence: TGTGCCAGCAGCAAATGGGGTCTTAGCGGATCCTACGAGCAGTACTTC. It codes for CASSKWGLSGSYEQYF.

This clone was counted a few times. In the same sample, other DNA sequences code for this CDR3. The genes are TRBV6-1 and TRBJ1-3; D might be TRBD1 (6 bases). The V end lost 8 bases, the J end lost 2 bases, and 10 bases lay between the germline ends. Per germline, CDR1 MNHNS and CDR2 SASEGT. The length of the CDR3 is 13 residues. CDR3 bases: TGTGCCAGCCGAGCAGGGGCTGGAAACACCATATATTTT. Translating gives CASRAGAGNTIYF.

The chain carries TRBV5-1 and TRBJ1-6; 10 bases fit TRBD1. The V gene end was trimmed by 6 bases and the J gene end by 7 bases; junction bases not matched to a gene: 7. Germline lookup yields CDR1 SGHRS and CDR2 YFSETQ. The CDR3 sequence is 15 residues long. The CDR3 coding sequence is TGCGCCAGCAAGGAAGGGGACAGGGGAAATTCACCCCTCCACTTT. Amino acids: CASKEGDRGNSPLHF.

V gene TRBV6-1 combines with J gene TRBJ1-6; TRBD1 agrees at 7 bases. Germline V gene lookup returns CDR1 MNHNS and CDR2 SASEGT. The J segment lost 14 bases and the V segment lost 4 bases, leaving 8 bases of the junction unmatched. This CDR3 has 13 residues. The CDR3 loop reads CASSVNRGEALHF. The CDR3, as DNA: TGTGCCAGCAGTGTTAACAGGGGAGAGGCCCTCCACTTT.

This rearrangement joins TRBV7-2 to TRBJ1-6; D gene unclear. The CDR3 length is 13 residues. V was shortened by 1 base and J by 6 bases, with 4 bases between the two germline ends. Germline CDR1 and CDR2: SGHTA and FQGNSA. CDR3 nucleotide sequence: TGTGCCAGCAGCTTAGATAGTAATTCACCCCTCCACTTT. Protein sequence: CASSLDSNSPLHF.

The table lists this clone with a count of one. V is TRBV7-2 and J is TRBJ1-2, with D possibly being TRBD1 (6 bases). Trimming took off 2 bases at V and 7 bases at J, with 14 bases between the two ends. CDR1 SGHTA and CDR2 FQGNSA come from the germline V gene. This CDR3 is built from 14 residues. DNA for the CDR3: TGTGCCAGCAGCTTACACCGGGACATAAGTGGCTACACCTTC. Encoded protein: CASSLHRDISGYTF.

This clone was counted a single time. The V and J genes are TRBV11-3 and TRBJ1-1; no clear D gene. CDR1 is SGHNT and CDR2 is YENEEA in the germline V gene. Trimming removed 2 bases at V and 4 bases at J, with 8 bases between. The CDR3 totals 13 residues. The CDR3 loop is CASSLSAVTEAFF. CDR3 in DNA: TGTGCCAGCAGCTTATCCGCCGTCACTGAAGCTTTCTTT.

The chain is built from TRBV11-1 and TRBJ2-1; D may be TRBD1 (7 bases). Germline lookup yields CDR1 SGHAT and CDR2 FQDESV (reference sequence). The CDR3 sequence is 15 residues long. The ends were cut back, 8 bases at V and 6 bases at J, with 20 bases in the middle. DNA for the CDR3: TGTGCCAGCGGGAACAGGGGAGGCTTTAGCAATGAGCAGTTCTTC. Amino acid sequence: CASGNRGGFSNEQFF.

CDR3 loop: CASSQGLAGPTDTQYF. The CDR3 DNA sequence: TGCGCCAGCAGCCAAGGACTAGCGGGTCCCACAGATACGCAGTATTTT. V and J are TRBV4-1 and TRBJ2-3; 10 bases match TRBD2. The CDR3 is 16 amino acids. Trimming took 1 base from V and 2 from J; bases not matched to a gene: 3. CDR1 and CDR2 (germline): MGHRA, YSYEKL.

The chain's CDR3 is CASSPLTDYGYTF. Here the CDR3 DNA reads TGTGCCAGCTCACCACTGACTGACTATGGCTACACCTTC. The rearrangement links TRBV18 to TRBJ1-2; no clear D gene. Deletions cut 1 base from V and 3 bases from J, with 6 bases between. This CDR3 has 13 residues. CDR1 KGHSH and CDR2 LQKENI come from the germline V gene.

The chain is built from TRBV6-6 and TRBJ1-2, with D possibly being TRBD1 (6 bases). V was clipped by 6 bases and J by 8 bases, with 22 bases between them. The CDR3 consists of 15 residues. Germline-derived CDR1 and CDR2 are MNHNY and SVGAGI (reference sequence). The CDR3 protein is CASSSPQAGARGYTF. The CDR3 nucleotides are TGTGCCAGCAGCTCCCCACAGGCAGGGGCCAGGGGCTACACCTTC.

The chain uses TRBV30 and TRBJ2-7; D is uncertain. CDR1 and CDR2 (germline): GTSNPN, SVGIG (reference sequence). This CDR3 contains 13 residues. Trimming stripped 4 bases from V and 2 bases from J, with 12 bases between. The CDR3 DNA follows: TGTGCCTGGAACCCCAGGCCCCCCTACGAGCAGTACTTC. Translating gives CAWNPRPPYEQYF. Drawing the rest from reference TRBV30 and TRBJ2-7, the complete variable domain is SQTIHQWPATLVQPVGSPLSLECTVEGTSNPNLYWYRQAAGRGLQLLFYSVGIGQISSEVPQNLSASRPQDRQFILSSKKLLLSDSGFYLCAWNPRPPYEQYFGPGTRLTVT.

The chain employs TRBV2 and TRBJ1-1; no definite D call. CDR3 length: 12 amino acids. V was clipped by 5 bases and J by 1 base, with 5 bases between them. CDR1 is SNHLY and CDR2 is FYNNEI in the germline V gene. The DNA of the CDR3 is TGTGCCAGCAGTCCACCGAACACTGAAGCTTTCTTT. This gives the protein CASSPPNTEAFF.

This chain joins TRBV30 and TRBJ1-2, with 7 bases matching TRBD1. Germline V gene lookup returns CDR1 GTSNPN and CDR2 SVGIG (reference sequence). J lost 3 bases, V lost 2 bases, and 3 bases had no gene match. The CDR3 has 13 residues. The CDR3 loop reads CAWSNRGDYGYTF. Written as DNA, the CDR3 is TGTGCCTGGAGTAACAGGGGCGACTATGGCTACACCTTC.

CDR3 loop: CASSRDIGQPQHF. In nucleotides, the CDR3 is TGTGCCAGCAGCAGGGACATCGGCCAGCCCCAGCATTTT. This chain joins TRBV7-2 and TRBJ1-5; the D gene is possibly TRBD1 (6 bases). The CDR3 extends over 13 amino acids. Looked up from germline, CDR1 is SGHTA and CDR2 is FQGNSA. Deletions cut 5 bases from V and 7 bases from J, with 12 bases between.

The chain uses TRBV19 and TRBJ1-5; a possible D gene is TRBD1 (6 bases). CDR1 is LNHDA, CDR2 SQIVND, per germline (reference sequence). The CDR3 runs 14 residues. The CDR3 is CASEGHKSNQPQHF. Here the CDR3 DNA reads TGTGCTAGCGAGGGACACAAGTCCAATCAGCCCCAGCATTTT.

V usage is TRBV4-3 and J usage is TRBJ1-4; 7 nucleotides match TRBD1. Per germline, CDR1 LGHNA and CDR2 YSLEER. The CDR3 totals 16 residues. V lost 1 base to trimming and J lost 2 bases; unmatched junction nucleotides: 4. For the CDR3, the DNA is TGCGCCAGCAGCCAAGGAAAGGGACAGACTAATGAAAAACTGTTTTTT. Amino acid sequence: CASSQGKGQTNEKLFF.

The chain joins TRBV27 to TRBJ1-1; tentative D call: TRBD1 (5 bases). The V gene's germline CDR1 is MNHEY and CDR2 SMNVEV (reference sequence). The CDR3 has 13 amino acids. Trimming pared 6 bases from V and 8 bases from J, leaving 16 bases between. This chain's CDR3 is CASRSAGTAEAFF. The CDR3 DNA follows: TGTGCCAGCAGGTCAGCCGGGACCGCGGAAGCTTTCTTT.

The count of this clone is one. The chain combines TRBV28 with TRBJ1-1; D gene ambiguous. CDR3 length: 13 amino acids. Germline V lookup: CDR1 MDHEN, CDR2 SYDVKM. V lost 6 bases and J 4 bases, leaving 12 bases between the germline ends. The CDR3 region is CASSFGPFTEAFF. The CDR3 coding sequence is TGTGCCAGCAGCTTCGGGCCGTTCACTGAAGCTTTCTTT.

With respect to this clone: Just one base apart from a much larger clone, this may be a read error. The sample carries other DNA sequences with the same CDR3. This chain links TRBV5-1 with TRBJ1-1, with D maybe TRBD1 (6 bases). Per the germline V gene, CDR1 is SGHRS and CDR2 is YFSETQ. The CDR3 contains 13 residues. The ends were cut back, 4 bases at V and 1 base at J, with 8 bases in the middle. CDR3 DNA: TGCGCCAGCAGCCTGGACAGGAACACTGAAGCTTTCTTT. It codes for CASSLDRNTEAFF.